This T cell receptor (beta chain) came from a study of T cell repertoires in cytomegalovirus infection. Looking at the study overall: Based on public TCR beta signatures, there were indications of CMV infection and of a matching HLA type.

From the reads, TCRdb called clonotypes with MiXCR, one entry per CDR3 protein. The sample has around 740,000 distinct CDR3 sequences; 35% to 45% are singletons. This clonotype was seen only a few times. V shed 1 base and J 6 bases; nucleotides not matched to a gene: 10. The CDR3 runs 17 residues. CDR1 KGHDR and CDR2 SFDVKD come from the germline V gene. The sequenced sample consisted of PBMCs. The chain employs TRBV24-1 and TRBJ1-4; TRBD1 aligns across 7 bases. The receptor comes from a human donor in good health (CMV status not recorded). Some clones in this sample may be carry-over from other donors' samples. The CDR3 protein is CATSDFPTDRDDEKLFF. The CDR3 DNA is TGTGCCACCAGTGATTTTCCAACCGACAGGGACGATGAAAAACTGTTTTTT.